The T cell receptor beta chain described here comes from a study of blood T cells in healthy people across ages. Remarks on this clonotype: Its antigen remains unknown.

Broader study findings: With naive T cell percentage, TCR beta diversity showed a strong correlation.

Through a sample-barcoded 5' primer and a J-beta primer mix, a second PCR was run for about 6 to 11 cycles. TCRdb passed the 5' RACE reads through MiXCR, listing each CDR3 protein once. This sample has over 1,300,000 distinct CDR3 sequences, with approximately 63% found just once. This clonotype was obtained from a man younger than 35 in good health. The sequencing input was blood.

CDR3 coding DNA: TGCAGTGCCAACCGAAGGAAGGATTCACCCCTCCACTTT. It yields the protein CSANRRKDSPLHF. J is TRBJ1-6 and V is TRBV20-1; D ambiguous. The CDR3 sequence is 13 residues long. V was cut by 6 bases and J by 8 bases, with 14 bases left in between. Germline V gene lookup returns CDR1 DFQATT and CDR2 SNEGSKA (reference sequence).